The entry below describes one T cell receptor (beta chain). Only in-frame clones appear in the TCRdb table, and some are missing; sequencing was by immunoSEQ multiplex PCR. The data contain tens of thousands of clones, approximately 85% of them singletons. The source of the sample is a study of blood T cell repertoires in COVID-19. Study-level background: PBMCs, B-cell-depleted T cells, or T cells provided the cDNA or gDNA that made up the material.

The CDR3 consists of 16 residues. This chain uses TRBV21-1 with TRBJ2-4; the table names TRBD1, a call not compared with the DNA. TRBV21-1 is a recognized pseudogene. The specimen was peripheral blood. This TCR was sampled from a man aged 60 to 75 with active or convalescent COVID-19. The chain's CDR3 is CASGGVGHLAKNIQYF. In nucleotides, the CDR3 is TGTGCCAGCGGGGGCGTCGGACACTTAGCCAAAAACATTCAGTACTTC.